The 24 T cell receptor beta chains in this list originate from one sample, sequenced in a study of CD8+CD57+ T cells in acquired aplastic anemia. Profiling that covered TCR beta VDJ and CDR3 relied on genomic DNA as its template. From the reads, TCRdb called clonotypes with MiXCR, one entry per CDR3 protein. In the table there are around 150,000 distinct CDR3 sequences, approximately 40% of which are singletons. Sequenced sample: sorted CD4+, CD8+, or CD8+CD57+ T cells (not recorded which) from PBMCs. The receptors derive from a human donor in good health.

This clonotype was counted ten times or more. V is TRBV19 and J is TRBJ1-1, with D hard to call. The V gene lost 2 bases and the J gene lost 1 base, with 5 bases spanning the gap. The CDR3 consists of 13 residues. Germline CDR1 and CDR2: LNHDA and SQIVND (reference sequence). Written as DNA, the CDR3 is TGTGCCAGTAGTATAAGGCGGAACACTGAAGCTTTCTTT. As protein: CASSIRRNTEAFF.

This clonotype has a count of ten or more. V gene TRBV7-3 combines with J gene TRBJ2-7; 12 nucleotides line up with TRBD2. After removal of 11 bases from V and 5 bases from J, the junction contained 16 bases not matched to a gene. Per germline, CDR1 SGHTA and CDR2 FQGTGA. This CDR3 region has 16 residues. The CDR3: CAGSPGLAGFGDEQYF. In nucleotides, the CDR3 is TGTGCCGGATCCCCGGGACTAGCGGGTTTTGGTGACGAGCAGTACTTC.

This chain links TRBV10-2 with TRBJ2-7; TRBD2 might be the D (5 bases). The germline CDR1 and CDR2 sequences are WSHSY and SAAADI. The V end lost 1 base, the J end lost 2 bases, and 15 bases lay between the germline ends. The CDR3 loop spans 16 amino acids. The CDR3, as DNA: TGCGCCAGCAGTGAGTTGAGCGGAGTAACTGCCTACGAGCAGTACTTC. Protein product: CASSELSGVTAYEQYF.

This clonotype was found many times. The chain couples TRBV6-1 to TRBJ2-5; 16 nucleotides line up with TRBD2. The CDR3 sequence is 13 residues long. The V gene's germline CDR1 is MNHNS and CDR2 SASEGT. Trimming cost V 5 bases and J 13 bases; bases outside gene matches: 4. The CDR3 region has the DNA TGTGCCAGCAGTAAGGGACTAGCGGGAGGGATGTACTTC. Translation: CASSKGLAGGMYF.

This chain connects TRBV19 to TRBJ1-1; possible D gene TRBD1, 6 bases. V was trimmed by 9 bases and J by 3 bases, leaving 29 bases between them. This CDR3 contains 18 residues. Germline-derived CDR1 and CDR2 are LNHDA and SQIVND (reference sequence). Here the CDR3 reads CASIPPGGGGSSYTEAFF. In nucleotides, the CDR3 is TGTGCCAGCATCCCCCCGGGTGGGGGGGGCAGTTCGTACACTGAAGCTTTCTTT.

On this clonotype itself: This sequence may be a read error, since a much larger clone differs from it by one base. The CDR3 end shows no conserved phenylalanine or tryptophan, and so a read error is likely. The chain carries TRBV6-5 and TRBJ2-7; 7 bases agree with TRBD1. The CDR3 covers 14 residues. V lost 4 bases, J lost 3 bases, and 6 bases stayed unmatched. Germline loops: CDR1 MNHEY, CDR2 SVGAGI. CDR3: CASSFDRVVYEQYS. The CDR3 DNA sequence: TGTGCCAGCAGTTTTGACAGGGTGGTCTACGAGCAGTACTCC.

On this clonotype itself: This may come from a read error, since a much larger clone is one base off. J is TRBJ2-3 and V is TRBV19; 10 nucleotides align to TRBD2. The CDR3 loop spans 18 amino acids. Germline V gene lookup returns CDR1 LNHDA and CDR2 SQIVND (reference sequence). The CDR3 region is CAGSIDHLGLADTDTQYF. The DNA of the CDR3 is TGTGCCGGTAGTATAGACCACCTTGGACTAGCGGACACAGATACGCAGTATTTT.

The chain recombines TRBV24-1 with TRBJ2-5; TRBD1 is a possible D gene (5 bases). V lost 7 bases, J lost 5 bases, and 10 bases lay in between. Germline loops: CDR1 KGHDR, CDR2 SFDVKD. This CDR3 comprises 12 residues. The CDR3 sequence is CATRGPSETQYF. CDR3 DNA sequence: TGTGCCACCAGGGGGCCATCGGAGACCCAGTACTTC.

This clonotype has a count of ten or more. The chain uses TRBV24-1 and TRBJ1-1, with D tentatively TRBD1 (6 bases). Trimming removed 7 bases from V and 3 bases from J, with 8 bases in between. The CDR3 spans 12 residues. Germline V CDR1 and CDR2: KGHDR, SFDVKD. DNA for the CDR3: TGTGCCACCAGGGACAGAGACACTGAAGCTTTCTTT. This sequence encodes CATRDRDTEAFF.

This clonotype was seen at least ten times. The chain links TRBV25-1 to TRBJ1-1; 7 nucleotides match TRBD1. V dropped 2 bases and J dropped 4; count of bases not matched to a gene: 7. In germline, CDR1 is MGHDK, CDR2 SYGVNS. The CDR3 is made up of 15 amino acids. CDR3 amino acids: CASSELGRQGTEAFF. The CDR3 DNA reads as TGTGCCAGCAGTGAACTGGGGAGACAGGGCACTGAAGCTTTCTTT.

The V call is TRBV2, the J call TRBJ2-3; D gene ambiguous. V lost 6 bases and J 2 bases, leaving 9 bases between the germline ends. The CDR3 extends over 13 amino acids. Per the germline V gene, CDR1 is SNHLY and CDR2 is FYNNEI. This CDR3 reads CASRQGPTDTQYF. As DNA, the CDR3 is TGTGCCAGCAGACAAGGGCCCACAGATACGCAGTATTTT.

This chain links TRBV20-1 with TRBJ1-1; D unresolved. This CDR3 spans 15 amino acids. Trimming stripped 0 bases from V and 2 bases from J, with 13 bases between. Germline V gene data show CDR1 as DFQATT and CDR2 as SNEGSKA (reference sequence). CDR3 DNA: TGCAGTGCTAGAGATGCTATGGGCAGTAACACTGAAGCTTTCTTT. As protein: CSARDAMGSNTEAFF.

The rearrangement joins TRBV5-1 to TRBJ2-5; TRBD1 aligns across 8 bases. The ends lost 4 bases at V and 5 bases at J; junction bases unmatched: 4. The CDR3 contains 13 residues. Looked up from germline, CDR1 is SGHRS and CDR2 is YFSETQ. The CDR3 reads CASSPRQGETQYF. The CDR3, as DNA: TGCGCCAGCAGCCCTAGACAGGGGGAGACCCAGTACTTC.

With regard to this clonotype: A junction end diverges from the germline sequence, so it may reflect a read error. The gene calls are TRBV6-5 and TRBJ2-7; TRBD2 matches 11 bases. This CDR3 comprises 17 residues. Germline assignment: CDR1 MNHEY and CDR2 SVGAGI. The CDR3 loop reads CASSYAWGTSGSYERYF. The CDR3 nucleotides read TGTGCCAGCAGTTACGCCTGGGGGACTAGCGGTTCCTACGAGCGGTACTTT.

The chain has TRBV7-3 and TRBJ2-7; tentatively, D is TRBD1 (5 bases). This CDR3 contains 12 residues. V shed 5 bases and J shed 5 bases, with 10 bases lying between them. Germline lookup yields CDR1 SGHTA and CDR2 FQGTGA. The CDR3 here is CASSQDTHEQYF. The DNA of the CDR3 is TGTGCCAGCAGCCAGGACACCCACGAGCAGTACTTC.

This clonotype was observed many times. Written as DNA, the CDR3 is TGTGCCAGCAGCTTATTGGACAGAGACAATGAGCAGTTCTTC. Protein: CASSLLDRDNEQFF. J is TRBJ2-1 and V is TRBV7-9; weak D call: TRBD1 (6 bases). The CDR3 runs to 14 residues. Germline loops: CDR1 SEHNR, CDR2 FQNEAQ (reference sequence). V was cut by 2 bases and J by 5 bases, with 10 bases left in between.

The chain joins TRBV6-1 to TRBJ2-2, with 11 bases aligning to TRBD2. V was clipped by 4 bases and J by 7 bases; unmatched bases: 8. The CDR3 extends over 16 amino acids. The germline gives CDR1 MNHNS, CDR2 SASEGT. In DNA, the CDR3 is TGTGCCAGCAGTGCTTCGACTAGCGGGAAGTTCGGGGAGCTGTTTTTT. As protein: CASSASTSGKFGELFF.

The chain joins TRBV6-4 to TRBJ2-3; D unresolved. V was shortened by 5 bases and J by 4 bases, with 10 bases between the two germline ends. The germline V gene has CDR1 MRHNA and CDR2 SNTAGT. CDR3 length: 13 amino acids. CDR3 nucleotides: TGTGCCAGCAGTTTAAGGATCCCAGATACGCAGTATTTT. Translated: CASSLRIPDTQYF.

The chain uses TRBV27 and TRBJ1-1; no firm D call. Germline CDR1 MNHEY, CDR2 SMNVEV (reference sequence). Trimming shortened V by 2 bases and J by 5 bases, and 15 bases separated the two germline ends. CDR3 length: 15 amino acids. The CDR3 sequence is CASSLIPGMRTEAFF. CDR3 bases: TGTGCCAGCAGTTTAATTCCGGGAATGAGGACTGAAGCTTTCTTT.

CDR3 amino acids: CASRTGGAYNSPLHF. CDR3 sequence (DNA): TGTGCCAGTAGGACAGGGGGCGCATATAATTCACCCCTCCACTTT. This chain uses TRBV19 with TRBJ1-6; 10 bases are shared with TRBD1. CDR1 is LNHDA and CDR2 is SQIVND in the germline V gene (reference sequence). J gave up 4 bases and V 6 bases, and 3 bases lay outside the gene matches. The CDR3 is 15 residues long.

J is TRBJ2-1 and V is TRBV29-1; D is tentatively TRBD1 or TRBD2 (5 bases each). CDR1 is SQVTM, CDR2 ANQGSEA, per germline. V lost 8 bases, J lost 10 bases, and 21 bases lay in between. The CDR3 contains 13 residues. The CDR3 spells CSFGTGNAGEQFF. DNA of the CDR3: TGCAGCTTTGGGACGGGGAACGCCGGGGAGCAGTTCTTC.

V and J are TRBV29-1 and TRBJ1-5, with 8 bases matching TRBD1. The CDR3 is 13 amino acids. In germline, CDR1 is SQVTM, CDR2 ANQGSEA. Losses at the gene ends were 7 bases for V and 3 bases for J; bases not matched to a gene: 5. Here the CDR3 reads CSDGQGLNQPQHF. In nucleotides, the CDR3 is TGCAGCGATGGACAGGGACTCAATCAGCCCCAGCATTTT.

There are many counts of this clonotype. The chain couples TRBV12-3 or TRBV12-4 to TRBJ1-1; no clear D gene. CDR3 size: 14 residues. The V and J ends lost 7 bases and 0 bases respectively, with 12 bases between them. This CDR3 reads CASTRRALNTEAFF. CDR3 bases: TGTGCCAGCACCCGAAGGGCCTTGAACACTGAAGCTTTCTTT.

This CDR3 is CSVEQGDTYGYTF. Written as DNA, the CDR3 is TGCAGCGTTGAACAGGGGGATACCTATGGCTACACCTTC. This rearrangement joins TRBV29-1 to TRBJ1-2; 7 bases are a match to TRBD1. Germline loops: CDR1 SQVTM, CDR2 ANQGSEA. This CDR3 region has 13 residues. Trimming at V came to 2 bases and at J to 4 bases, leaving 4 bases not matched to a gene.